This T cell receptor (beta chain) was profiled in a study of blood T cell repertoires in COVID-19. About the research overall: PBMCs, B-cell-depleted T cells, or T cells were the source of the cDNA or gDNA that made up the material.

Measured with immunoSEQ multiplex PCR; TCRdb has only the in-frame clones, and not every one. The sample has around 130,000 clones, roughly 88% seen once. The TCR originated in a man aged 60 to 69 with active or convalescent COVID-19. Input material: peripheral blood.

The CDR3 region has the DNA TGTGCCAGCAGTCGGTACCAACCGAACACCGGGGAGCTGTTTTTT. It is translated as CASSRYQPNTGELFF. The rearrangement joins TRBV6-5 to TRBJ2-2; D is uncertain. Trimming took off 5 bases at V and 0 bases at J, with 10 bases between the two ends. CDR1 and CDR2 from the germline V gene are MNHEY and SVGAGI. CDR3 length: 15 residues.